Sequencing of this T cell receptor (beta chain) was carried out in a study of T cell repertoires in aging, cancer and after chemotherapy (dated by TCRdb to between 2018 and 2021). In terms of the full investigation: Six donor age groups were covered, ranging from 30 or younger up to 70 or older, and each group contained at least three individuals. TCR repertoires from healthy donor controls were recorded over periods of several months to years and showed clear clonal overlap between repeated samplings. Roughly 9.6 million TCR reads were contained in the full dataset. To look at immunoaging and at how T cells reconstitute after chemotherapy, the study profiled TCR beta repertoires in peripheral blood from both healthy donors and cancer patients. Alongside 95 healthy donors serving as a reference group, the cohort included approximately 210 cancer patients, of whom around 91 had hematological cancers and 110 to 140 had solid cancers. Study-wide findings and limitations: Compared with age-matched healthy donors, untreated patients with either hematological or solid cancers had significantly lower TCR diversity in the blood along with higher clonality. In both cancer cohorts, median generation probability rose over the chemotherapy interval, which suggests that the repertoire was reconstituted through rebound thymic output. According to the authors, the repertoire data do not allow conclusions to be drawn about immunological memory after chemotherapy. Declining TCR diversity with age in healthy donors was mainly explained by loss of richness; in cancer patients, loss of evenness also contributed.

A few counts support this clonotype. Its antigen has not been determined. The record has no base qualities; no much larger clone is one base away. Multiplex touch-down PCR with a mixed TRB-A/B primer pool was used to amplify rearranged TRB sequences covering the V, D and J segments. Two consecutive PCR reactions with Phusion HS II polymerase added Illumina adapters and sample indices to the amplicons. Amplicons were gel-purified using the NucleoSpin Gel and PCR Clean-up kit and were subsequently checked with Qubit and an Agilent 2100 Bioanalyzer. Libraries were sequenced on an Illumina MiSeq using 600-cycle, single-indexed, paired-end runs. Under the source paper's analysis protocol: MiXCR versions 2.12 and 3.0.5 were used to process TRB sequences. Each unique CDR3 nucleotide sequence was treated as one clone, and only productive sequences with two or more reads were kept. Shannon diversity, evenness, clonality (one minus evenness), and alpha-parameterized diversity profiles from alpha 0 to 5 were included as repertoire metrics. The IGoR algorithm was used to calculate generation probabilities for clones in the paired samples taken before and after chemotherapy. TCRdb itself trimmed the public reads at Q25 with fastp, ran MiXCR and retained productive beta chains. Every entry covers one CDR3 protein and lists the most common genes and DNA from its rows. V and J calls and clone size were set by TCRdb, not the authors. The sample table holds around 16,000 distinct CDR3 sequences, of which 45% to 50% were seen once. The ten largest clones represent more than 9% of the sample.

CDR1 MRHNA and CDR2 SNTAGT were looked up in the germline V gene. Germline trimming amounts to 7 bases on V and 5 bases on J, with 10 as the count of junction bases outside the gene matches. The CDR3 spans 16 residues, from the cysteine through the phenylalanine. The retained sequence is limited to the CDR3, 48 bases, with the frame set at the first base. TCR beta rearrangements were amplified from genomic DNA extracted from peripheral blood rather than from sorted cells or RNA. The chain is encoded by TRBV6-4 joined to TRBJ2-2, with 10 bases aligning to TRBD2. The sample comprised blood. The TCR sequence derives from a human donor in good health. In nucleotides, the sequence is TGTGCCAGCACCGATAAAGCGGGAGGGGAGACCGGGGAGCTGTTTTTT. This encodes CASTDKAGGETGELFF.